The entry below gives a single T cell receptor (beta chain) sequence along with its context. CDR3 length equals 15 residues. Per germline, CDR1 MNHEY and CDR2 SVGAGI. Between the trimmed V and J ends, which lost 6 bases and 0 bases, there was a span of 12 bases. This sample stems from a study of blood T cell repertoires in COVID-19. For the study at large: Samples taken during acute and convalescent COVID-19 were collected in the United States, Italy and Spain.

Original analysis: The authors estimated nucleated cell counts from reference gene primer amplification. Method: immunoSEQ multiplex PCR; TCRdb's copy keeps in-frame clones and lacks some. V and J calls and clone size are as listed in that table; D and trimming were resolved from the DNA. Found here are some 100,000 clones, 88% of them singletons; the top ten hold about 6%. This chain connects TRBV6-5 to TRBJ2-4, with D possibly matching TRBD2 (6 bases). The receptor was derived from a woman aged 60-75 years with acute or convalescent COVID-19. Source material: peripheral blood. CDR3 protein: CASSNGGLAKNIQYF. The CDR3 DNA is TGTGCCAGCAGCAACGGGGGTTTAGCCAAAAACATTCAGTACTTC.